One sample yielded the 27 T cell receptor beta chains listed below, sequenced in a study of cytomegalovirus exposure and HLA in healthy donors. Clones were read by immunoSEQ multiplex PCR, and TCRdb kept only the in-frame ones, dropping some. Of around 60,000 clones in the sample, roughly nine tenths were seen once. The source material was PBMCs. The receptors derive from a man younger than 35 in good health and CMV-seronegative.

The chain couples TRBV5-6 to TRBJ2-2, with D perhaps matching TRBD2 (6 bases). The CDR3 has 17 amino acids. V shed 0 bases and J shed 5 bases, with 17 bases lying between them. Germline CDR1 reads SGHDT; CDR2 reads YYEEEE. The CDR3 region is CASSLGAPRRGTGELFF. CDR3 DNA: TGTGCCAGCAGCTTGGGGGCTCCGCGGAGGGGTACCGGGGAGCTGTTTTTT.

The chain recombines TRBV28 with TRBJ1-1, with TRBD1 identical over 7 bases. CDR3 length equals 14 residues. Trimming cost V 5 bases and J 6 bases; bases outside gene matches: 9. CDR1 and CDR2 from the germline V gene are MDHEN and SYDVKM. The CDR3 nucleotides read TGTGCCAGCAGTACCTACGACAGGGCGTCTGAAGCTTTCTTT. Translation: CASSTYDRASEAFF.

The CDR3 reads CASSFVGRDNTGELFF. In DNA, the CDR3 is TGTGCCAGCAGTTTTGTCGGGAGGGATAACACCGGGGAGCTGTTTTTT. The rearrangement links TRBV27 to TRBJ2-2, with TRBD2 matching 8 bases. The CDR3 consists of 16 residues. From germline, CDR1 is MNHEY and CDR2 SMNVEV (reference sequence). Trimming took 3 bases from V and 2 from J; bases not matched to a gene: 5.

This clone has just one count. DNA for the CDR3: TGTGCCAGCCGGGAGGACACTGAAGCTTTCTTT. It is translated as CASREDTEAFF. J is TRBJ1-1 and V is TRBV28; D is uncertain. The germline CDR1 and CDR2 sequences are MDHEN and SYDVKM. V dropped 8 bases and J dropped 3 bases, with 7 bases sitting between them. CDR3 length: 11 residues.

The chain has TRBV7-8 and TRBJ2-5; D possibly corresponds to TRBD1 (6 bases). The CDR3 contains 13 residues. In germline, CDR1 is SGHVS, CDR2 FQNEAQ. The V gene lost 6 bases and the J gene lost 3 bases, with 11 bases spanning the gap. The CDR3 sequence is CASSTDREETQYF. CDR3 bases: TGTGCCAGCAGTACGGACAGAGAAGAGACCCAGTACTTC.

This clone appeared once. The chain uses TRBV2 and TRBJ1-2; D gene ambiguous. CDR3 length equals 11 residues. Trimming left V 1 base short and J 8 bases short, with 5 bases between. Germline V gene sequence: CDR1 SNHLY, CDR2 FYNNEI. CDR3 nucleotide sequence: TGTGCCAGCAGTGAAGAGCCGGGCTACACCTTC. It codes for CASSEEPGYTF.

The V gene is TRBV6-5, the J gene TRBJ1-1; a possible D gene is TRBD1 (6 bases). Trimming took off 4 bases at V and 4 bases at J, with 13 bases between the two ends. CDR1 MNHEY and CDR2 SVGAGI come from the germline V gene. This CDR3 has 14 residues. CDR3 nucleotides: TGTGCCAGCAGTTTCACAGGGAAGGGCACTGAAGCTTTCTTT. The encoded protein is CASSFTGKGTEAFF.

The rearrangement joins TRBV4-2 to TRBJ2-3, with D possibly TRBD2 on 5 matching bases. V gave up 2 bases and J gave up 5 bases, with 11 bases separating them. This CDR3 has 14 residues. Germline CDR1 and CDR2: LGHNA and YNFKEQ. The CDR3 protein is CASSQSIGLDTQYF. The CDR3 DNA reads as TGTGCCAGCAGCCAAAGTATAGGACTAGATACGCAGTATTTT.

This sequence joins TRBV5-8 and TRBJ2-1; TRBD2 is a possible D gene (6 bases). The CDR3 totals 18 residues. Germline V gene sequence: CDR1 SGHTS, CDR2 YDEGEE. The V end lost 0 bases, the J end lost 6 bases, and 22 bases lay between the germline ends. This CDR3 reads CASSLVFSVSGWGNEQFF. The CDR3 DNA reads as TGTGCCAGCAGCTTGGTATTCTCGGTTAGCGGTTGGGGCAATGAGCAGTTCTTC.

Points on this clone: Distinct nucleotide sequences in the sample also encode this CDR3. This chain uses TRBV6-5 with TRBJ2-1; D unclear. The V end was cut by 0 bases, the J end by 4 bases, with 4 bases between. Germline loops: CDR1 MNHEY, CDR2 SVGAGI. The CDR3 extends over 13 amino acids. CDR3: CASSYSRYNEQFF. The CDR3 DNA is TGTGCCAGCAGTTACTCGCGGTACAATGAGCAGTTCTTC.

The CDR3 spells CASSDQGLAGANVLTF. In nucleotides, the CDR3 is TGTGCCAGCAGTGATCAGGGGTTAGCTGGGGCCAACGTCCTGACTTTC. The V call is TRBV27, the J call TRBJ2-6, with D perhaps TRBD1 (6 bases). V was pared by 5 bases and J by 2 bases, with 13 bases between. Germline lookup yields CDR1 MNHEY and CDR2 SMNVEV (reference sequence). CDR3 length equals 16 residues. The variable domain in full, completed from reference TRBV27 and TRBJ2-6, reads EAQVTQNPRYLITVTGKKLTVTCSQNMNHEYMSWYRQDPGLGLRQIYYSMNVEVTDKGDVPEGYKVSRKEKRNFPLILESPSPNQTSLYFCASSDQGLAGANVLTFGAGSRLTVL.

The chain uses TRBV25-1 and TRBJ2-3; 7 bases are a match to TRBD1. J was trimmed by 4 bases and V by 8 bases; bases with no gene match: 6. Germline V gene data show CDR1 as MGHDK and CDR2 as SYGVNS. CDR3 size: 13 residues. The CDR3 loop reads CASGTVAADTQYF. CDR3 in DNA: TGTGCCAGCGGGACAGTTGCTGCAGATACGCAGTATTTT.

The rearrangement uses TRBV5-6 and TRBJ2-7; 10 bases are shared with TRBD2. The germline gives CDR1 SGHDT, CDR2 YYEEEE. The J segment lost 4 bases and the V segment lost 6 bases, leaving 10 bases of the junction unmatched. This CDR3 is built from 15 residues. The CDR3: CASTAGTSVFYEQYF. The CDR3 coding sequence is TGTGCCAGCACCGCCGGGACTAGCGTCTTTTACGAGCAGTACTTC.

The chain carries TRBV28 and TRBJ1-1, with D maybe TRBD1 (6 bases). Germline CDR1 MDHEN, CDR2 SYDVKM. The ends were cut back, 4 bases at V and 10 bases at J, with 16 bases in the middle. The CDR3 loop spans 13 amino acids. The chain's CDR3 is CASSSGQIKRAFF. The CDR3 DNA reads TGTGCCAGCAGTTCCGGACAGATAAAGAGAGCTTTCTTT. Full variable domain (remainder filled in from reference TRBV28 and TRBJ1-1): DVKVTQSSRYLVKRTGEKVFLECVQDMDHENMFWYRQDPGLGLRLIYFSYDVKMKEKGDIPEGYSVSREKKERFSLILESASTNQTSMYLCASSSGQIKRAFFGQGTRLTVV.

V and J are TRBV5-6 and TRBJ1-2; D unresolved. The V and J ends lost 1 base and 4 bases respectively, with 11 bases between them. Germline V gene data show CDR1 as SGHDT and CDR2 as YYEEEE. The CDR3 is 14 amino acids. The CDR3 DNA reads as TGTGCCAGCAGCTTGATTCAGGCCTCCTATGGCTACACCTTC. Translated, it gives CASSLIQASYGYTF.

This chain joins TRBV15 and TRBJ1-2; 7 nucleotides match TRBD1. The V and J ends lost 0 bases and 7 bases, in that order; junction bases with no gene match: 8. This CDR3 is built from 15 residues. Per the germline V gene, CDR1 is LNHNV and CDR2 is YYDKDF (reference sequence). CDR3 protein: CATSREGTVRLGYTF. The CDR3 DNA reads as TGTGCCACCAGCAGAGAGGGGACAGTCAGGCTTGGCTACACCTTC.

The V gene is TRBV19, the J gene TRBJ1-5; D is unresolved. There are 14 residues in the CDR3. With 8 bases removed from V and 7 bases from J, the gap between germline ends came to 18 bases. Per germline, CDR1 LNHDA and CDR2 SQIVND (reference sequence). As DNA, the CDR3 is TGTGCCAGTTCCAAGACCGGGGTGGGGCAGCCCCAGCATTTT. It yields the protein CASSKTGVGQPQHF.

The gene calls are TRBV5-8 and TRBJ2-7; D is perhaps TRBD1 (6 bases). CDR1 and CDR2 from the germline V gene are SGHTS and YDEGEE. The CDR3 has 19 residues. Trimming stripped 2 bases from V and 0 bases from J, with 24 bases between. CDR3 DNA: TGTGCCAGCAGCTTCCAGCCCCAGGGGTTTGACCGCTTCTCCTACGAGCAGTACTTC. It translates to CASSFQPQGFDRFSYEQYF.

The rearrangement links TRBV10-3 to TRBJ2-2; possible D gene TRBD2, 6 bases. The V gene lost 0 bases and the J gene lost 3 bases, with 8 bases spanning the gap. The CDR3 is made up of 15 amino acids. In germline, CDR1 is ENHRY, CDR2 SYGVKD. The CDR3 DNA reads TGTGCCATCAGTGAGTCTACTAGCCACACCGGGGAGCTGTTTTTT. Its translation is CAISESTSHTGELFF.

V and J are TRBV7-6 and TRBJ2-7, with 16 bases lining up with TRBD2. V gave up 5 bases and J gave up 2 bases; unmatched junction bases: 9. The germline CDR1 and CDR2 sequences are SGHVS and FNYEAQ. This CDR3 is built from 18 residues. The CDR3 reads CASSGGLAGGPSPYEQYF. The CDR3 DNA reads as TGTGCCAGCAGCGGGGGACTAGCGGGAGGGCCTTCGCCCTACGAGCAGTACTTC.

The chain uses TRBV10-3 and TRBJ2-7; D is ambiguous. The CDR3 consists of 14 residues. From germline, CDR1 is ENHRY and CDR2 SYGVKD. Between the trimmed V and J ends, which lost 3 bases and 0 bases, there was a span of 9 bases. CDR3 region: CAISDPTYSYEQYF. The DNA of the CDR3 is TGTGCCATCAGTGACCCCACATACTCCTACGAGCAGTACTTC.

This chain links TRBV7-2 with TRBJ2-1; 8 nucleotides match TRBD2. CDR3 length: 15 amino acids. The germline CDR1 and CDR2 sequences are SGHTA and FQGNSA. Unmatched junction bases numbered 4, after V lost 2 bases and J lost 4 bases. CDR3 protein: CASSLTSGDYNEQFF. As DNA, the CDR3 is TGTGCCAGCAGCTTAACTAGCGGAGATTACAATGAGCAGTTCTTC.

This clone was recorded once. V gene TRBV7-9 combines with J gene TRBJ1-2, with no clear D. Germline lookup yields CDR1 SEHNR and CDR2 FQNEAQ (reference sequence). The V end was cut by 3 bases, the J end by 3 bases, with 8 bases between. The CDR3 spans 13 residues. The CDR3 nucleotides read TGTGCCAGCAGCTTCCGGGGTGACTATGGCTACACCTTC. Amino acids: CASSFRGDYGYTF.

The chain employs TRBV29-1 and TRBJ2-4; 8 bases align to TRBD1. The germline CDR1 and CDR2 sequences are SQVTM and ANQGSEA. The CDR3 runs 14 residues. Trimming cost V 7 bases and J 1 base; bases outside gene matches: 6. The CDR3 nucleotides read TGCAGCGGTAGACAGGGGTCTGCCAAAAACATTCAGTACTTC. Protein: CSGRQGSAKNIQYF.

The genes are TRBV30 and TRBJ2-7, with a weak D call TRBD1 (7 bases). The ends were cut back, 6 bases at V and 6 bases at J, with 12 bases in the middle. The CDR3 has 11 amino acids. Looked up from germline, CDR1 is GTSNPN and CDR2 is SVGIG (reference sequence). The CDR3 nucleotides are TGTGCCTGTTACAGGGGAGGCGAGCAGTACTTC. This sequence encodes CACYRGGEQYF.

This chain connects TRBV7-9 to TRBJ2-1; D is undetermined. The CDR3 is made up of 13 amino acids. Germline CDR1 reads SEHNR; CDR2 reads FQNEAQ (reference sequence). V was trimmed by 5 bases and J by 8 bases, leaving 13 bases between them. The CDR3: CASSLSTFDEQFF. In DNA, the CDR3 is TGTGCCAGCAGCCTTAGTACGTTTGATGAGCAGTTCTTC.

The CDR3 DNA follows: TGTGCCAGCAGCCGGGAGTGGCCTTCCGGGGAGCTGTTTTTT. Residues: CASSREWPSGELFF. The chain uses TRBV7-6 and TRBJ2-2; tentative D call: TRBD2 (6 bases). The CDR3 is made up of 14 amino acids. V gave up 5 bases and J gave up 6 bases, with 13 bases separating them. CDR1 is SGHVS, CDR2 FNYEAQ, per germline.